This T cell receptor beta chain was recorded in a study of technical replicates of blood from a handful of donors. Profiling relied on immunoSEQ multiplex PCR, and the TCRdb table lists in-frame clones only, not all of them. In the table there are approximately 82,000 clones, roughly 95% of which are singletons. There are 20 residues in the CDR3. Germline V gene sequence: CDR1 MRHNA, CDR2 SNTAGT. V was clipped by 4 bases and J by 1 base; unmatched bases: 17. The J gene is TRBJ2-3, the V gene TRBV6-4, with 10 bases aligning to TRBD2. What was sequenced was T cells isolated from PBMCs. The origin of this receptor is a human donor in good health. The CDR3 DNA follows: TGTGCCAGCAGTGGCAACAGGGCCGGACTAGCGGATCGGGGCACAGATACGCAGTATTTT. This sequence encodes CASSGNRAGLADRGTDTQYF.